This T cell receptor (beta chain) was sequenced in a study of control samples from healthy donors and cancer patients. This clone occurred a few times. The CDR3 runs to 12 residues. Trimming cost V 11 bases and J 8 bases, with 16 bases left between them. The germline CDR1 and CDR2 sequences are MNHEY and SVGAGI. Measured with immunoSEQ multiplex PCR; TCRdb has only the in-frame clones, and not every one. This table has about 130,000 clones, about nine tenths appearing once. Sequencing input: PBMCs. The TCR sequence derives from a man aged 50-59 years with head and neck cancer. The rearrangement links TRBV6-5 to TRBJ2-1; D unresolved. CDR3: CAASRLGYEQFF. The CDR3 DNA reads TGTGCCGCCAGCAGGCTTGGATATGAGCAGTTCTTC.